A single sample is the source of the 23 T cell receptor beta chains below, sequenced in a study of low-dose radiotherapy and immunotherapy resistance in tumors. Time point denoted: after trial treatment. Treatment indicated: LDRT plus nivolumab, ipilimumab, low-dose cyclophosphamide and aspirin (RACIN trial). A constant-region primer paired with the V-primer adapter amplified TCRs over about 20 PCR cycles. A single record per CDR3 protein comes from TCRdb applying MiXCR to the reads. The sample lists roughly 50,000 distinct CDR3 sequences, roughly a third seen once, with over 7% in the top ten. Sequencing was performed on PBMCs, taken after low-dose radiotherapy plus immunotherapy. The receptors were sampled from a male donor with rectosigmoid adenocarcinoma.

There are many counts of this clonotype. This chain joins TRBV7-9 and TRBJ1-6; unclear D gene. Germline lookup yields CDR1 SEHNR and CDR2 FQNEAQ (reference sequence). Trimming left V 3 bases short and J 9 bases short, with 12 bases between. The CDR3 is made up of 14 amino acids. CDR3 DNA sequence: TGTGCCAGCAGCTTTGAGGGCTCAAGTTCACCCCTCCACTTT. This codes for CASSFEGSSSPLHF.

This clonotype was recorded many times. This chain uses TRBV12-3 or TRBV12-4 with TRBJ2-2; 14 nucleotides agree with TRBD2. This CDR3 is built from 17 residues. V dropped 5 bases and J dropped 6; count of bases not matched to a gene: 8. The CDR3 is CASSLRLAGGFAGELFF. The DNA of the CDR3 is TGTGCCAGCAGTCTACGACTAGCGGGGGGGTTCGCCGGGGAGCTGTTTTTT.

Details on this clonotype: The junction differs from germline at one of its ends, possibly a read error. J is TRBJ1-3 and V is TRBV5-1, with D unclear. Germline values: CDR1 SGHRS, CDR2 YFSETQ. The CDR3 consists of 14 residues. This CDR3 is CASSPLAGGNTIYF. The CDR3 DNA sequence: TGTGCCAGCAGCCCTCTTGCGGGCGGAAACACCATATATTTT.

This clonotype was seen ten or more times. The chain has TRBV6-2 or TRBV6-3 and TRBJ2-3; D is uncertain. Trimming shortened V by 5 bases and J by 0 bases, and 3 bases separated the two germline ends. The length of the CDR3 is 12 residues. CDR1 is MNHEY, CDR2 SVGEGT, per germline. The CDR3 coding sequence is TGTGCCAGCAGTGAAAGCACAGATACGCAGTATTTT. Its protein is CASSESTDTQYF.

This clonotype has ten or more counts. The chain links TRBV28 to TRBJ1-1, with D possibly TRBD1 on 5 matching bases. Deletions cut 3 bases from V and 1 base from J, with 12 bases between. The CDR3 consists of 15 residues. Germline V gene lookup returns CDR1 MDHEN and CDR2 SYDVKM. The CDR3 sequence: CASSFLRGTNTEAFF. Here the CDR3 DNA reads TGTGCCAGCAGTTTCCTTCGGGGGACGAACACTGAAGCTTTCTTT.

The V call is TRBV11-2, the J call TRBJ1-4; the match to TRBD1 covers 7 bases. The CDR3 contains 15 residues. J lost 5 bases, V lost 6 bases, and 9 bases had no gene match. The germline gives CDR1 SGHAT, CDR2 FQNNGV. DNA of the CDR3: TGTGCCAGCAGTTTACAGGGGACGACAAATGAAAAACTGTTTTTT. This encodes CASSLQGTTNEKLFF.

By its share, this clonotype is medium-sized. The chain uses TRBV28 and TRBJ2-3; weak D call: TRBD2 (6 bases). The CDR3 runs 14 residues. Germline assignment: CDR1 MDHEN and CDR2 SYDVKM. The V end was cut by 6 bases, the J end by 3 bases, with 13 bases between. CDR3 DNA: TGTGCCAGCAGCACTAGCATCGGGACAGATACGCAGTATTTT. It yields the protein CASSTSIGTDTQYF.

The genes are TRBV7-9 and TRBJ2-5, with a weak D call TRBD2 (7 bases). Germline V gene sequence: CDR1 SEHNR, CDR2 FQNEAQ (reference sequence). V was shortened by 4 bases and J by 4 bases, with 10 bases between the two germline ends. The CDR3 is 13 amino acids. CDR3 in amino acids: CASSSGGGETQYF. In DNA, the CDR3 is TGTGCCAGCAGCTCGGGGGGCGGAGAGACCCAGTACTTC.

This clonotype was counted between two and nine times. The chain links TRBV5-1 to TRBJ2-3; tentatively, D is TRBD1 or TRBD2 (5 bases each). The CDR3 is 11 residues long. Trimming stripped 4 bases from V and 6 bases from J, with 6 bases between. Germline CDR1 and CDR2: SGHRS and YFSETQ. The CDR3 nucleotides are TGCGCCAGCAGCCGGGACGATACGCAGTATTTT. Translation: CASSRDDTQYF.

In this sample, this clonotype turned up a few times. The chain employs TRBV7-2 and TRBJ2-7; D remains unclear. Germline CDR1 SGHTA, CDR2 FQGNSA. V dropped 1 base and J dropped 7 bases, with 14 bases sitting between them. The CDR3 has 14 amino acids. CDR3 nucleotides: TGTGCCAGCAGCTTAGAGCACACTCCAGTGGAGCAGTACTTC. Translating it yields CASSLEHTPVEQYF. The full variable domain, rest sourced from reference TRBV7-2 and TRBJ2-7, is GAGVSQSPSNKVTEKGKDVELRCDPISGHTALYWYRQSLGQGLEFLIYFQGNSAPDKSGLPSDRFSAERTGGSVSTLTIQRTQQEDSAVYLCASSLEHTPVEQYFGPGTRLTVT.

Comments on this clonotype: A far larger clone is off by one base, so a read error is likely. V and J are TRBV5-3 and TRBJ2-7; 10 bases match TRBD1. TRBV5-3 is an open reading frame, and its role is uncertain. The CDR3 sequence is 15 residues long. The DNA for the CDR3 is TGTACCAGCAGCCCCGGGACAGGGGAATCCTACGAGCAGTACTTC. Its protein is CTSSPGTGESYEQYF.

This clonotype showed up many times. The chain recombines TRBV21-1 with TRBJ1-6. TRBV21-1 is a listed pseudogene. The CDR3 covers 16 residues. CDR3 in amino acids: CAIPPPEAVGRSPLHF. The DNA of the CDR3 is TGTGCCATCCCACCACCCGAGGCGGTCGGCCGTTCACCCCTCCACTTT.

This clonotype appeared once. The rearrangement links TRBV29-1 to TRBJ2-2; D tentatively reads TRBD1 or TRBD2 (5 bases each). Per germline, CDR1 SQVTM and CDR2 ANQGSEA. The CDR3 consists of 15 residues. V shed 3 bases and J shed 4 bases, with 15 bases lying between them. The CDR3 nucleotides read TGCAGCGTTGACTCCGGGAAAGGGGTCACCGGGGAGCTGTTTTTT. The encoded protein is CSVDSGKGVTGELFF.

At least ten counts were recorded for this clonotype. The chain combines TRBV20-1 with TRBJ2-7, with a possible D match to TRBD2 (5 bases). V was trimmed by 0 bases and J by 3 bases, leaving 12 bases between them. Germline V lookup: CDR1 DFQATT, CDR2 SNEGSKA (reference sequence). This CDR3 has 14 amino acids. Here the CDR3 DNA reads TGCAGTGCTAGAGATCTCGCGGGTAACTACGAGCAGTACTTC. Amino acids: CSARDLAGNYEQYF.

This clonotype was detected ten times or more. V gene TRBV25-1 combines with J gene TRBJ2-7, with 8 nucleotides matching TRBD2. CDR3 length: 17 amino acids. Germline CDR1 and CDR2: MGHDK and SYGVNS. The CDR3 loop is CAPPKLTGGDNCYEQYF. The CDR3 DNA reads TGTGCTCCGCCGAAACTGACGGGGGGGGATAATTGCTACGAGCAGTACTTC.

The table lists this clonotype with a few counts. This chain links TRBV28 with TRBJ1-5; D uncertain. This CDR3 is built from 15 residues. V dropped 6 bases and J dropped 0 bases, with 12 bases sitting between them. Per germline, CDR1 MDHEN and CDR2 SYDVKM. CDR3 residues: CASSFADPSNQPQHF. CDR3 nucleotides: TGTGCCAGCAGCTTTGCTGACCCTAGCAATCAGCCCCAGCATTTT.

Concerning this clonotype: One end of the junction fails to match germline, which may point to a read error. The rearrangement links TRBV28 to TRBJ1-5; no definite D call. Germline CDR1 MDHEN, CDR2 SYDVKM. The CDR3 consists of 15 residues. In DNA form, the CDR3 reads TGTGCCAGCAGTTTGGGTGGGATTAGCTATCAGCCCCAGCATTTT. Translated: CASSLGGISYQPQHF.

This clonotype appeared a few times. The chain is built from TRBV9 and TRBJ2-1, with a weak D call TRBD2 (5 bases). Per germline, CDR1 SGDLS and CDR2 YYNGEE. This CDR3 region has 16 residues. Trimming shortened V by 1 base and J by 0 bases, and 11 bases separated the two germline ends. The DNA for the CDR3 is TGTGCCAGCAGCGTATCGGGCGGACTCTCCTACAATGAGCAGTTCTTC. This encodes CASSVSGGLSYNEQFF.

Details on this clonotype: Germline and junction disagree at one end, which may indicate a read error. The chain uses TRBV6-8 and TRBJ2-3, with 10 bases matching TRBD2. CDR1 and CDR2 (germline): MNHGY, SAAAGT. The CDR3 is 18 residues long. The CDR3 coding sequence is TGTGCCAGCAGTGCAGCGGCTAGCGGGGGCCGTGGCACTGATACGCAGTATTTT. This gives the protein CASSAAASGGRGTDTQYF.

This clonotype was detected only a few times. This chain connects TRBV12-3 or TRBV12-4 to TRBJ2-5, with a tentative D call TRBD1 (7 bases). This CDR3 is 15 amino acids long. Trimming left V 4 bases short and J 4 bases short, with 16 bases between. In DNA, the CDR3 is TGTGCCAGCAGTTCCGCAGGGACAGCGGGAGAGACCCAGTACTTC. Its protein is CASSSAGTAGETQYF.

This clonotype was detected many times. This chain joins TRBV20-1 and TRBJ1-3; no definite D call. Trimming pared 0 bases from V and 1 base from J, leaving 7 bases between. Germline V lookup: CDR1 DFQATT, CDR2 SNEGSKA (reference sequence). The CDR3 extends over 14 amino acids. This chain's CDR3 is CSARDLTSGNTIYF. The CDR3 region has the DNA TGCAGTGCTAGAGATTTGACATCTGGAAACACCATATATTTT.

CDR3 in amino acids: CASAPGAAYEQYF. The CDR3 nucleotides are TGTGCCAGCGCGCCAGGGGCCGCCTACGAGCAGTACTTC. The chain couples TRBV5-8 to TRBJ2-7, with D possibly being TRBD1 (6 bases). Germline V gene sequence: CDR1 SGHTS, CDR2 YDEGEE. The CDR3 has 13 amino acids. V was cut by 7 bases and J by 2 bases, with 13 bases left in between.

This clonotype was seen ten or more times. The chain carries TRBV28 and TRBJ2-7; D remains unclear. Per germline, CDR1 MDHEN and CDR2 SYDVKM. Trimming left V 4 bases short and J 3 bases short, with 16 bases between. The CDR3 is made up of 15 amino acids. The CDR3 coding sequence is TGTGCCAGCAGTTCGAGACGGTCCATCAACTACGAGCAGTACTTC. This codes for CASSSRRSINYEQYF.